This T cell receptor (beta chain) was identified in a study of T cells in tuberculosis. V gave up 4 bases and J gave up 6 bases, with 5 bases separating them. CDR3 length: 12 amino acids. CDR1 and CDR2 from the germline V gene are SGHDT and YYEEEE. The method was immunoSEQ multiplex PCR; TCRdb's version includes in-frame clones alone and lacks a portion of them. The sample consists of more than 35,000 clones, approximately 93% of them appearing once. The time point: new active TB diagnosis, blood taken before or within 7 days of starting treatment. This clonotype was sampled from an adult with tuberculosis. The chain uses TRBV5-6 and TRBJ1-6; TRBD1 might be the D (5 bases). Sequencing was performed on PBMCs, taken at tuberculosis diagnosis. Here the CDR3 reads CASSQGNSPLHF. In DNA form, the CDR3 reads TGTGCCAGCAGCCAGGGTAATTCACCCCTCCACTTT.